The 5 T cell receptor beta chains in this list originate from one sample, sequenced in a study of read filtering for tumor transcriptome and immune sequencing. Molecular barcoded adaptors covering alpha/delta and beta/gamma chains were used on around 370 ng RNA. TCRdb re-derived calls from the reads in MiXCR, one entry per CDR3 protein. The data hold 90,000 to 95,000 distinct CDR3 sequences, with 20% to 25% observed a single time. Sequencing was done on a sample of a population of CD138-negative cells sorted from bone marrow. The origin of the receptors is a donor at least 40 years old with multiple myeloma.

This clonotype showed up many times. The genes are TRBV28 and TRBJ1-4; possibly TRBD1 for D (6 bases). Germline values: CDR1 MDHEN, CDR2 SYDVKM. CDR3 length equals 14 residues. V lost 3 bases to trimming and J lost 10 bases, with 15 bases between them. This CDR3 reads CASSLGGGVGKLFF. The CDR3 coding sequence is TGTGCCAGCAGTTTGGGAGGGGGGGTTGGAAAACTGTTTTTT. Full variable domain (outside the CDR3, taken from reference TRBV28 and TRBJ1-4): DVKVTQSSRYLVKRTGEKVFLECVQDMDHENMFWYRQDPGLGLRLIYFSYDVKMKEKGDIPEGYSVSREKKERFSLILESASTNQTSMYLCASSLGGGVGKLFFGSGTQLSVL.

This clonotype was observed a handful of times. In nucleotides, the CDR3 is TGTGCCAGCAGTGAACGGGGCTGGGACACTGAAGCTTTCTTT. This encodes CASSERGWDTEAFF. V usage is TRBV6-2 or TRBV6-3 and J usage is TRBJ1-1, with a possible D match to TRBD1 (5 bases). This CDR3 is 14 amino acids long. Germline loops: CDR1 MNHEY, CDR2 SVGEGT. Trimming removed 5 bases at V and 3 bases at J, with 13 bases between.

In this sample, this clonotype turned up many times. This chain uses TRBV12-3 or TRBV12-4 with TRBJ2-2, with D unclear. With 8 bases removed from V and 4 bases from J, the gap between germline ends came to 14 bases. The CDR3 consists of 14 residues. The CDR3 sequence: CASASTGVTGELFF. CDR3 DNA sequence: TGTGCCAGCGCCTCGACCGGCGTCACCGGGGAGCTGTTTTTT.

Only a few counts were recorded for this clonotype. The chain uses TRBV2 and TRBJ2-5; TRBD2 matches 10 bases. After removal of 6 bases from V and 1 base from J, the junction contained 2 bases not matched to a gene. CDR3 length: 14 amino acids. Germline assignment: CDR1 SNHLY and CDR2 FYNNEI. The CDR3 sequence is CASSGLAAQETQYF. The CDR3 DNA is TGTGCCAGCAGCGGACTAGCGGCCCAAGAGACCCAGTACTTC.

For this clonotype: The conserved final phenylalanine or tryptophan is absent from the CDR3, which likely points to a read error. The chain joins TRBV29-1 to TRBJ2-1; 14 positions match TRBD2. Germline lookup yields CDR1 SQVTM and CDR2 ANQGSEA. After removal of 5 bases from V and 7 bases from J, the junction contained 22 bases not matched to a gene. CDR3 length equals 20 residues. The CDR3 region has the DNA TGCAGCGTTTTATGGAGGACACAGACTAGCGGGGGGGTCAGGTGGAATGAGCAGTTCCTC. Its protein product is CSVLWRTQTSGGVRWNEQFL.